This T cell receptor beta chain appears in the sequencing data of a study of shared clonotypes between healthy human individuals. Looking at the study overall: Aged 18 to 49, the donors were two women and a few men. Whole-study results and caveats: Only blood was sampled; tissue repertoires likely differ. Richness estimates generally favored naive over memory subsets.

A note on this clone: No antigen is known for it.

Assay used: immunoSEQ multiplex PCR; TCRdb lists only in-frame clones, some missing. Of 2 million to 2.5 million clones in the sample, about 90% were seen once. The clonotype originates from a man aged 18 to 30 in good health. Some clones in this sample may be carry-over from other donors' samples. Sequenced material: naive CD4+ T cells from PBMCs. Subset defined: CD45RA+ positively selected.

The CDR3 DNA reads as TGTGCCAGCAGTTTAGTGACAGCCTACGAGCAGTACTTC. This gives the protein CASSLVTAYEQYF. The chain recombines TRBV28 with TRBJ2-7; possibly TRBD1 for D (5 bases). The CDR3 has 13 amino acids. The germline CDR1 and CDR2 sequences are MDHEN and SYDVKM. V lost 2 bases and J lost 2, with 7 bases in between.